Below are 18 T cell receptor beta chains sequenced from a single sample in a study of blood T cell repertoires in COVID-19 (dated by TCRdb to the early 2020s). Library method: the immunoSEQ multiplex PCR assay. Not all clones reach the TCRdb copy of this immuneACCESS table, which keeps in-frame sequences only. Checked studies attribute under half of the gap to unresolved V genes and leave the rest unexplained. A total of a few hundred thousand clones appear in this sample, approximately 90% of them only once. The ten largest clones take up roughly 1.2% of the sample. The sequencing input was PBMCs or T cells enriched from blood (not recorded which). Receptors were obtained from a woman in her late teens or twenties who had recovered from COVID-19.

The V call is TRBV2, the J call TRBJ1-5, with D unclear. The CDR3 has 13 residues. Germline-derived CDR1 and CDR2 are SNHLY and FYNNEI. The ends were cut back, 2 bases at V and 7 bases at J, with 9 bases in the middle. Here the CDR3 reads CASSEWERQPQHF. CDR3 sequence (DNA): TGTGCCAGCAGTGAATGGGAGAGGCAGCCCCAGCATTTT.

This clone was counted between two and nine times. The V gene is TRBV30, the J gene TRBJ1-5, with no clear D. With 3 bases removed from V and 5 bases from J, the gap between germline ends came to 29 bases. The CDR3 runs 19 residues. In germline, CDR1 is GTSNPN, CDR2 SVGIG (reference sequence). The CDR3 is CAWSPESRSPPNPYQPQHF. The CDR3 DNA reads TGTGCCTGGAGCCCCGAATCCCGCTCACCTCCTAACCCTTATCAGCCCCAGCATTTT. Complete variable domain (other parts from reference TRBV30 and TRBJ1-5): SQTIHQWPATLVQPVGSPLSLECTVEGTSNPNLYWYRQAAGRGLQLLFYSVGIGQISSEVPQNLSASRPQDRQFILSSKKLLLSDSGFYLCAWSPESRSPPNPYQPQHFGDGTRLSIL.

This clone has just a few counts. The chain joins TRBV6-1 to TRBJ2-1; TRBD1 matches 10 bases. V lost 2 bases, J lost 9 bases, and 16 bases stayed unmatched. Germline CDR1 MNHNS, CDR2 SASEGT. This CDR3 has 18 residues. Here the CDR3 DNA reads TGTGCCAGCAGTGAATTTGATTCGAGACAGGGGGCGTGGGTTGAGCAGTTCTTC. It translates to CASSEFDSRQGAWVEQFF.

This clone has only a few counts. Other nucleotide sequences from this sample produce the same CDR3. The J gene is TRBJ1-2, the V gene TRBV11-2; 8 bases are a match to TRBD1. The ends lost 0 bases at V and 4 bases at J; junction bases unmatched: 4. The CDR3 contains 15 residues. CDR1 SGHAT and CDR2 FQNNGV come from the germline V gene. CDR3 bases: TGTGCCAGCAGCTTAGAGGGGACAGGACTCTATGGCTACACCTTC. Protein product: CASSLEGTGLYGYTF. The full variable domain, with the rest looked up from reference TRBV11-2 and TRBJ1-2, is EAGVAQSPRYKIIEKRQSVAFWCNPISGHATLYWYQQILGQGPKLLIQFQNNGVVDDSQLPKDRFSAERLKGVDSTLKIQPAKLEDSAVYLCASSLEGTGLYGYTFGSGTRLTVV.

V usage is TRBV15 and J usage is TRBJ1-2; D remains ambiguous. Germline CDR1 LNHNV, CDR2 YYDKDF (reference sequence). V lost 1 base and J lost 4, with 22 bases in between. The CDR3 loop spans 18 amino acids. The CDR3 DNA sequence: TGTGCCACCAGCAGAGGAGCAATTATCGGGGAGACCGGCTATGGCTACACCTTC. Residues: CATSRGAIIGETGYGYTF.

This rearrangement joins TRBV6-5 to TRBJ2-7; 7 bases match TRBD1. V lost 5 bases and J lost 4; bases outside the gene matches: 11. The germline gives CDR1 MNHEY, CDR2 SVGAGI. CDR3 length: 15 residues. CDR3 in amino acids: CASSTYGTANYEQYF. The DNA of the CDR3 is TGTGCCAGCAGTACTTATGGGACAGCTAATTACGAGCAGTACTTC.

The chain has TRBV27 and TRBJ2-1, with TRBD2 identical over 7 bases. CDR1 is MNHEY and CDR2 is SMNVEV in the germline V gene (reference sequence). The CDR3 sequence is 13 residues long. The junction had 2 bases not matched to a gene; V was cut back by 4 bases and J by 5 bases. The CDR3 here is CASSWGTNNEQFF. In DNA, the CDR3 is TGTGCCAGCAGTTGGGGGACTAACAATGAGCAGTTCTTC.

CDR3 residues: CASSLAYGLPPLETQYF. Written as DNA, the CDR3 is TGTGCCAGCAGCTTAGCGTACGGACTACCACCGTTAGAGACCCAGTACTTC. V usage is TRBV7-2 and J usage is TRBJ2-5, with a weak D call TRBD2 (6 bases). The CDR3 contains 17 residues. Between the trimmed V and J ends, which lost 0 bases and 4 bases, there was a span of 18 bases. The V gene's germline CDR1 is SGHTA and CDR2 FQGNSA. Full variable domain (rest looked up from reference TRBV7-2 and TRBJ2-5): GAGVSQSPSNKVTEKGKDVELRCDPISGHTALYWYRQSLGQGLEFLIYFQGNSAPDKSGLPSDRFSAERTGGSVSTLTIQRTQQEDSAVYLCASSLAYGLPPLETQYFGPGTRLLVL.

The chain recombines TRBV7-9 with TRBJ1-3; tentatively, D is TRBD1 (5 bases). CDR1 SEHNR and CDR2 FQNEAQ come from the germline V gene (reference sequence). The V end lost 4 bases, the J end lost 4 bases, and 14 bases lay between the germline ends. This CDR3 region has 15 residues. The CDR3 DNA reads TGTGCCAGCAGCTCCTGGGGACTCTGGGGAAACACCATATATTTT. Translated: CASSSWGLWGNTIYF.

V usage is TRBV7-9 and J usage is TRBJ1-2, with D perhaps TRBD1 (5 bases). V dropped 5 bases and J dropped 4 bases, with 14 bases sitting between them. This CDR3 has 14 residues. In germline, CDR1 is SEHNR, CDR2 FQNEAQ (reference sequence). For the CDR3, the DNA is TGTGCCAGCAGCCCGGGGGGGGTTGGCTATGGCTACACCTTC. It is translated as CASSPGGVGYGYTF.

The rearrangement uses TRBV27 and TRBJ2-7, with 8 bases aligning to TRBD1. The germline CDR1 and CDR2 sequences are MNHEY and SMNVEV (reference sequence). This CDR3 contains 15 residues. V lost 4 bases to trimming and J lost 2 bases; unmatched junction nucleotides: 7. CDR3 in amino acids: CASSSFLTGAYEQYF. The CDR3 DNA reads TGTGCCAGCAGTTCCTTTCTGACAGGGGCCTACGAGCAGTACTTC.

The chain combines TRBV7-3 with TRBJ2-5; D is possibly TRBD2 (5 bases). CDR3 size: 13 residues. CDR1 is SGHTA, CDR2 FQGTGA, per germline. With 5 bases removed from V and 1 base from J, the gap between germline ends came to 8 bases. CDR3 amino acids: CASSTLAQETQYF. In DNA form, the CDR3 reads TGTGCCAGCAGCACGCTAGCCCAAGAGACCCAGTACTTC.

This clone turned up a few times. The same CDR3 is also encoded by other DNA sequences in this sample. V usage is TRBV4-1 and J usage is TRBJ1-3, with D hard to call. Germline V CDR1 and CDR2: MGHRA, YSYEKL. This CDR3 has 14 residues. V dropped 3 bases and J dropped 1 base, with 7 bases sitting between them. The CDR3 sequence: CASSQRESGNTIYF. The CDR3 DNA is TGCGCCAGCAGCCAGAGGGAGTCTGGAAACACCATATATTTT.

This clone was recorded once. This chain connects TRBV29-1 to TRBJ2-1; tentative D call: TRBD1 (6 bases). Per the germline V gene, CDR1 is SQVTM and CDR2 is ANQGSEA. The CDR3 length is 15 residues. The V gene lost 7 bases and the J gene lost 2 bases, with 18 bases spanning the gap. The CDR3: CSALYRATAYNEQFF. For the CDR3, the DNA is TGCAGCGCCTTATACAGGGCCACAGCCTACAATGAGCAGTTCTTC.

V and J are TRBV7-3 and TRBJ2-3, with TRBD2 matching over 14 bases. V trimming: 0 bases; J trimming: 4 bases; junction bases outside the gene matches: 6. Per the germline V gene, CDR1 is SGHTA and CDR2 is FQGTGA. The CDR3 has 18 amino acids. CDR3 in DNA: TGTGCCAGCAGCTTAACGTTCGGGACTAGCGGGGGATCAGATACGCAGTATTTT. This sequence encodes CASSLTFGTSGGSDTQYF.

The table lists this clone with a count of one. The CDR3 coding sequence is TGTGCCTGGAGTGTAGGAGTCCTCGGGGAGCTGTTTTTT. This gives the protein CAWSVGVLGELFF. The V gene is TRBV30, the J gene TRBJ2-2; no clear D. The CDR3 totals 13 residues. With 0 bases removed from V and 7 bases from J, the gap between germline ends came to 9 bases. In germline, CDR1 is GTSNPN, CDR2 SVGIG (reference sequence).

This chain links TRBV19 with TRBJ2-1; D is perhaps TRBD2 (5 bases). The germline V gene encodes CDR1 LNHDA and CDR2 SQIVND (reference sequence). Trimming left V 3 bases short and J 9 bases short, with 6 bases between. This CDR3 has 11 residues. The CDR3 protein is CASSIAGEQFF. CDR3 coding DNA: TGTGCCAGTAGTATTGCGGGTGAGCAGTTCTTC.

This clone was counted once. The CDR3: CASSERGSSVEKLFF. The CDR3 nucleotides read TGTGCCAGCAGTGAAAGAGGGTCCTCGGTCGAAAAACTGTTTTTT. The V gene is TRBV2, the J gene TRBJ1-4; D is undetermined. Germline-derived CDR1 and CDR2 are SNHLY and FYNNEI. This CDR3 has 15 amino acids. Deletions cut 2 bases from V and 8 bases from J, with 15 bases between.